A single sample is the source of the 23 T cell receptor beta chains below, sequenced in a study of response to subunit inactivated influenza vaccine (dated by TCRdb to the late 2010s). The sample's time point label, decoded: 45 days after influenza vaccine administration. The library was built by means of RT-PCR. For sequencing, an Illumina HiSeq 2500 was employed. TCRdb reran the public reads through fastp at Q25 and MiXCR, keeping productive beta chains. Rows are combined by CDR3 protein, so each entry shows the most common genes and DNA. The sample table records about 500,000 distinct CDR3 sequences; 10% to 15% of these occur just once. The top ten clonotypes cover roughly 13% of the sample. The material was PBMCs from blood, obtained 35 to 45 days after vaccination. Source of these receptors: a man aged 50-60 years who received an inactivated influenza vaccine. Donor details come from another sample of the same person, matched by shared clones.

This clonotype was seen only a few times. This CDR3 is CASTHLGGRMNEQFF. CDR3 nucleotides: TGTGCCAGCACTCACCTTGGCGGGAGGATGAATGAGCAGTTCTTC. The chain combines TRBV25-1 with TRBJ2-1, with 8 nucleotides matching TRBD2. Germline loops: CDR1 MGHDK, CDR2 SYGVNS. This CDR3 is built from 15 residues. The V segment lost 7 bases and the J segment 7 bases; nucleotides outside the gene matches: 12.

The chain uses TRBV12-3 or TRBV12-4 and TRBJ1-1; D gene uncertain. V dropped 2 bases and J dropped 7 bases, with 8 bases sitting between them. This CDR3 comprises 12 residues. The CDR3 sequence is CASSLSFNEAFF. The CDR3 DNA reads as TGTGCCAGCAGTTTAAGTTTTAATGAAGCTTTCTTT.

This clonotype was detected only a few times. V and J are TRBV27 and TRBJ2-5; no clear D gene. There are 15 residues in the CDR3. Trimming cost V 4 bases and J 3 bases, with 15 bases left between them. Germline CDR1 MNHEY, CDR2 SMNVEV (reference sequence). The CDR3 sequence is CASSSKLGIEETQYF. CDR3 in DNA: TGTGCCAGCAGTTCAAAATTAGGGATCGAAGAGACCCAGTACTTC.

This clonotype was seen more than once but under ten times. The rearrangement joins TRBV9 to TRBJ2-7; 11 bases line up with TRBD1. This CDR3 contains 14 residues. The germline CDR1 and CDR2 sequences are SGDLS and YYNGEE. V gave up 3 bases and J gave up 3 bases; unmatched junction bases: 2. Here the CDR3 DNA reads TGTGCCAGCAGCGGGGGACAGGGGGACTACGAGCAGTACTTC. As protein: CASSGGQGDYEQYF.

The rearrangement links TRBV21-1 to TRBJ2-7; TRBD1, the table's D call, was not compared with the DNA. TRBV21-1 is a pseudogene. The CDR3 spans 15 residues. The CDR3 region is CASTARREDSYEQYF. Written as DNA, the CDR3 is TGTGCCAGCACGGCGCGGCGGGAGGACTCCTACGAGCAGTACTTC.

The rearrangement joins TRBV20-1 to TRBJ2-5; TRBD1 or TRBD2 may be the D gene (5 bases each). CDR1 DFQATT and CDR2 SNEGSKA come from the germline V gene (reference sequence). V shed 6 bases and J shed 0 bases, with 20 bases lying between them. This CDR3 has 16 residues. The CDR3 nucleotides read TGCAGTGCCAAAGTTTCGGGACGAGGGTACCAAGAGACCCAGTACTTC. Its translation: CSAKVSGRGYQETQYF.

The rearrangement uses TRBV2 and TRBJ2-1; 12 nucleotides agree with TRBD2. The CDR3 is made up of 15 amino acids. V lost 2 bases and J lost 8; bases outside the gene matches: 4. CDR1 SNHLY and CDR2 FYNNEI come from the germline V gene. This chain's CDR3 is CASSELAGGRDEQFF. The DNA for the CDR3 is TGTGCCAGCAGTGAACTAGCGGGGGGGCGGGATGAGCAGTTCTTC.

The chain recombines TRBV7-8 with TRBJ2-5; TRBD2 aligns across 7 bases. Trimming took 7 bases from V and 3 from J; bases not matched to a gene: 17. Germline V lookup: CDR1 SGHVS, CDR2 FQNEAQ. The CDR3 covers 17 residues. CDR3 loop: CASMRILAGKPKETQYF. CDR3 bases: TGTGCCAGCATGCGAATATTAGCGGGCAAACCAAAAGAGACCCAGTACTTC.

This clonotype appeared many times. The rearrangement uses TRBV20-1 and TRBJ1-2; 7 nucleotides match TRBD1. Trimming cost V 0 bases and J 7 bases; bases outside gene matches: 5. The CDR3 runs to 13 residues. Germline V gene lookup returns CDR1 DFQATT and CDR2 SNEGSKA (reference sequence). The CDR3 loop is CSARDRQGFGYTF. CDR3 nucleotides: TGCAGTGCTAGAGATAGACAGGGCTTTGGCTACACCTTC.

This chain uses TRBV7-9 with TRBJ2-1; 11 bases line up with TRBD2. CDR1 is SEHNR and CDR2 is FQNEAQ in the germline V gene (reference sequence). This CDR3 region has 17 residues. Trimming removed 4 bases from V and 6 bases from J; junction bases left unmatched: 11. The CDR3 DNA reads as TGTGCCAGCAGCTCTGGGACTAGCGGAGTGAGAAGCAATGAGCAGTTCTTC. Amino acids: CASSSGTSGVRSNEQFF.

This clonotype was observed a handful of times. The genes are TRBV10-3 and TRBJ1-2; possible D gene TRBD1, 6 bases. Germline values: CDR1 ENHRY, CDR2 SYGVKD. CDR3 length: 15 amino acids. The ends were cut back, 0 bases at V and 2 bases at J, with 10 bases in the middle. The CDR3 region is CAISESRQGNYGYTF. The CDR3 DNA sequence: TGTGCCATCAGTGAGTCGCGTCAGGGGAACTATGGCTACACCTTC.

Ten or more counts support this clonotype. This chain connects TRBV5-1 to TRBJ2-5; possible D gene TRBD1, 5 bases. Germline V gene sequence: CDR1 SGHRS, CDR2 YFSETQ. Trimming stripped 0 bases from V and 6 bases from J, with 9 bases between. The CDR3 spans 13 residues. The CDR3, as DNA: TGCGCCAGCAGCTTGGAAGGGGTTAAGACCCAGTACTTC. This translates into CASSLEGVKTQYF.

The chain employs TRBV7-2 and TRBJ1-2, with TRBD1 matching over 7 bases. The junction had 4 bases not matched to a gene; V was cut back by 8 bases and J by 4 bases. Per germline, CDR1 SGHTA and CDR2 FQGNSA. This CDR3 has 12 residues. The CDR3 loop reads CASWDRSYGYTF. In DNA, the CDR3 is TGTGCCAGCTGGGACAGAAGCTATGGCTACACCTTC. The full variable domain, its missing parts supplied by reference TRBV7-2 and TRBJ1-2, is GAGVSQSPSNKVTEKGKDVELRCDPISGHTALYWYRQSLGQGLEFLIYFQGNSAPDKSGLPSDRFSAERTGGSVSTLTIQRTQQEDSAVYLCASWDRSYGYTFGSGTRLTVV.

At least ten counts were recorded for this clonotype. The V and J genes are TRBV7-2 and TRBJ2-5; D call uncertain. The CDR3 is made up of 15 amino acids. CDR1 SGHTA and CDR2 FQGNSA come from the germline V gene. Trimming cost V 1 base and J 7 bases, with 16 bases left between them. CDR3 region: CASSLGGMSVLTQYF. The DNA for the CDR3 is TGTGCCAGCAGCTTAGGGGGTATGTCCGTGTTGACCCAGTACTTC.

This clonotype appeared a few times. The rearrangement joins TRBV6-5 to TRBJ2-1, with D perhaps TRBD1 (7 bases). V lost 0 bases, J lost 7 bases, and 13 bases lay in between. Germline loops: CDR1 MNHEY, CDR2 SVGAGI. This CDR3 comprises 15 residues. The CDR3 DNA reads TGTGCCAGCAGTTACTCGACGGCAGGGGGGAATGAGCAGTTCTTC. The encoded protein is CASSYSTAGGNEQFF.

This clonotype was observed many times. The rearrangement links TRBV29-1 to TRBJ2-7; D remains ambiguous. The CDR3 spans 13 residues. Germline V lookup: CDR1 SQVTM, CDR2 ANQGSEA. The V gene lost 6 bases and the J gene lost 0 bases, with 12 bases spanning the gap. The CDR3 here is CSVINSGSYEQYF. For the CDR3, the DNA is TGCAGCGTCATAAACAGTGGCTCCTACGAGCAGTACTTC.

The chain links TRBV4-3 to TRBJ2-7; TRBD1 is a possible D gene (5 bases). Germline V lookup: CDR1 LGHNA, CDR2 YSLEER. Trimming pared 0 bases from V and 5 bases from J, leaving 14 bases between. The CDR3 totals 15 residues. DNA for the CDR3: TGCGCCAGCAGCCAAGACCACAGGTTTTCCCACGAGCAGTACTTC. Its protein is CASSQDHRFSHEQYF.

Only a few counts were recorded for this clonotype. This sequence joins TRBV27 and TRBJ2-1; D perhaps matches TRBD2 (5 bases). V was clipped by 9 bases and J by 5 bases, with 14 bases between them. Germline lookup yields CDR1 MNHEY and CDR2 SMNVEV (reference sequence). The CDR3 length is 13 residues. CDR3 residues: CASWGVGHNEQFF. CDR3 DNA sequence: TGTGCCAGTTGGGGAGTGGGCCACAATGAGCAGTTCTTC.

There are a few counts of this clonotype. The gene calls are TRBV14 and TRBJ1-2, with D possibly being TRBD1 (5 bases). Trimming left V 3 bases short and J 3 bases short, with 14 bases between. This CDR3 is 15 amino acids long. Per germline, CDR1 SGHDN and CDR2 FVKESK. The CDR3 region has the DNA TGTGCCAGCAGCCACACCGGGGGGGACTACTATGGCTACACCTTC. It translates to CASSHTGGDYYGYTF.

This clonotype showed up many times. The chain joins TRBV20-1 to TRBJ2-7; D unresolved. The CDR3 has 12 residues. Germline lookup yields CDR1 DFQATT and CDR2 SNEGSKA (reference sequence). Trimming pared 3 bases from V and 2 bases from J, leaving 8 bases between. For the CDR3, the DNA is TGCAGTGCTAGCCAGGCGGCCTACGAGCAGTACTTC. Its translation is CSASQAAYEQYF.

Worth noting for this clonotype: No conserved phenylalanine or tryptophan is present at the end of the CDR3, so a read error is the likely explanation. The genes are TRBV11-2 and TRBJ2-7; the D gene is possibly TRBD2 (5 bases). This CDR3 comprises 12 residues. V lost 5 bases and J 5 bases, leaving 10 bases between the germline ends. The germline gives CDR1 SGHAT, CDR2 FQNNGV. The CDR3 nucleotides are TGTGCCAGCAGCGTCCGGGATGACGAGCAGTACCTC. This sequence encodes CASSVRDDEQYL.

The chain uses TRBV7-9 and TRBJ2-7; possibly TRBD2 for D (6 bases). The CDR3 covers 14 residues. Per germline, CDR1 SEHNR and CDR2 FQNEAQ (reference sequence). V was clipped by 5 bases and J by 7 bases, with 18 bases between them. The CDR3 DNA reads as TGTGCCAGCAGCCCCACATACACGGGGGATGAGCAGTACTTC. It translates to CASSPTYTGDEQYF.

This clonotype was seen many times. The chain has TRBV12-3 or TRBV12-4 and TRBJ2-7, with 7 bases aligning to TRBD1. The V gene end was trimmed by 9 bases and the J gene end by 6 bases; junction bases not matched to a gene: 14. The CDR3 has 14 amino acids. This CDR3 reads CASEGTAGPSEQYF. The DNA of the CDR3 is TGTGCCAGTGAAGGGACAGCCGGTCCCTCCGAGCAGTACTTC.